In this sample, the clone carrying this T cell receptor (beta chain) turned up many times. This specimen belongs to a study of human T cells and chemical hapten exposure. After removal of 1 base from V and 6 bases from J, the junction contained 3 bases not matched to a gene. CDR1 is SGHTA, CDR2 FQGNSA, per germline. There are 13 residues in the CDR3. TCRdb reanalysed the RACE reads using MiXCR and keeps one entry per CDR3 protein. The sample consists of over 65,000 distinct CDR3 sequences, around 10% of them appearing once. Time point defined: patch test 2, 6 weeks after DPC sensitization. The treatment was: therapeutic diphenylcyclopropenone sensitization with weekly scalp DPC.

The origin of this receptor is a man in his late teens or twenties with alopecia areata. Some clones in this sample may be carry-over from other donors' samples. The chain recombines TRBV7-2 with TRBJ2-7, with TRBD2 matching 7 bases. Sequencing used whole blood, obtained in connection with sensitization to the hapten diphenylcyclopropenone (DPC). CDR3: CASSLVGGSEQYV. The CDR3 region has the DNA TGTGCCAGCAGCTTAGTTGGCGGGAGCGAGCAGTACGTC.